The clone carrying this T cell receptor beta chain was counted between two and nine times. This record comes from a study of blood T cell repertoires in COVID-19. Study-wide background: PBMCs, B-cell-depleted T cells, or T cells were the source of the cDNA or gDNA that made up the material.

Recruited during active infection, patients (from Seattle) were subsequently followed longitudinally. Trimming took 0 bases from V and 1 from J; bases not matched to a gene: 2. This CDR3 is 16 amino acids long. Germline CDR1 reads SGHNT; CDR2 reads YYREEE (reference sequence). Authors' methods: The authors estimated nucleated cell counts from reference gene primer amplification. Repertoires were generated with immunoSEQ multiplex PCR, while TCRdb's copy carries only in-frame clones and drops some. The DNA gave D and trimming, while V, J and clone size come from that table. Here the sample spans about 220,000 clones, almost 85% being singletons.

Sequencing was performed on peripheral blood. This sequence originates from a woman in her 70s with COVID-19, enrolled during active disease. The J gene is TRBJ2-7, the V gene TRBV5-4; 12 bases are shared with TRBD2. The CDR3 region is CASSLGGTSGSYEQYF. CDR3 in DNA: TGTGCCAGCAGCTTGGGCGGGACTAGCGGGTCCTACGAGCAGTACTTC.